The T cell receptor beta chain described here comes from a study of glioma-infiltrating T cells. At least ten counts were recorded for this clonotype. Using RNA template, CDR3s of TCR alpha and beta were amplified with iRepertoire arm-PCR. TCRdb itself ran the multiplex PCR reads through MiXCR, one entry per CDR3 protein. Altogether approximately 190,000 distinct CDR3 sequences are present, 25% to 35% being singletons, with the ten largest covering roughly 21%. Trimming shortened V by 0 bases and J by 1 base, and 18 bases separated the two germline ends. CDR3 length equals 18 residues. The germline V gene encodes CDR1 KGHDR and CDR2 SFDVKD.

Sequenced sample: glioma tissue, nonneoplastic brain tissue, or PBMCs (not recorded which). The sequence derives from a human donor with low-grade glioma or glioblastoma, undergoing nonglioma brain surgery, or in good health (not recorded which). The chain uses TRBV24-1 and TRBJ2-7, with unresolved D. The CDR3 sequence is CATSDLDLGGEPSYEQYF. The CDR3 DNA follows: TGTGCCACCAGTGATTTGGATCTTGGCGGAGAACCATCCTACGAGCAGTACTTC.